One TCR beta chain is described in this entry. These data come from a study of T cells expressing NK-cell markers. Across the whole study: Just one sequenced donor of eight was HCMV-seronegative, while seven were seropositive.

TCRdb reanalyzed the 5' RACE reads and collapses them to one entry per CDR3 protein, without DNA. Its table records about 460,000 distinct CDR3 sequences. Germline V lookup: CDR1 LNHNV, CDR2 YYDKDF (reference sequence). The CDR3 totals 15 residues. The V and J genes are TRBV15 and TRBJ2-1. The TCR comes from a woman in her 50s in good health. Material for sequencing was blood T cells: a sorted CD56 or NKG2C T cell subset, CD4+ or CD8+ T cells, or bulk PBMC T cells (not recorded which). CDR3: CATSREPGDSNEQFF.